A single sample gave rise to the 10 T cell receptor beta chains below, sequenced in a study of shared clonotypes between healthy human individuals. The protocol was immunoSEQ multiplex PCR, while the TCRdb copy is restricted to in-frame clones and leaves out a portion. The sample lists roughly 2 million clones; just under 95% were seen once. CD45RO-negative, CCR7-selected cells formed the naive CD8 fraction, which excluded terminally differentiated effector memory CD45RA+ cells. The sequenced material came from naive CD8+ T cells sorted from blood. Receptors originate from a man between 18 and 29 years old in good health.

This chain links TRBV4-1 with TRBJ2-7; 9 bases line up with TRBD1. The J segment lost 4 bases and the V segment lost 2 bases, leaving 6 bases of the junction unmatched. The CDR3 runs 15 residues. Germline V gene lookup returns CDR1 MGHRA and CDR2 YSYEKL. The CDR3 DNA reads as TGCGCCAGCAGCCAAACAGGGGGCCACGTTTACGAGCAGTACTTC. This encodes CASSQTGGHVYEQYF.

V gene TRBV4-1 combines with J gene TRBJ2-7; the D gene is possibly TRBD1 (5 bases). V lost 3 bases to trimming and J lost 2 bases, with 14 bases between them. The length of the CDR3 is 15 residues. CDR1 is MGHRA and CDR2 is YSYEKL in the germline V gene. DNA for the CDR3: TGCGCCAGCAGCCATTCCTCAGGGTACCCCTACGAGCAGTACTTC. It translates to CASSHSSGYPYEQYF.

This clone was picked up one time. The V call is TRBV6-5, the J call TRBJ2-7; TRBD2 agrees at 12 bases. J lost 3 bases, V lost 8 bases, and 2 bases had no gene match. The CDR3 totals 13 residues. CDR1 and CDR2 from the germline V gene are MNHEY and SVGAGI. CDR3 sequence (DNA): TGTGCCAGCCAGACTAGCGGGAGCTACGAGCAGTACTTC. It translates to CASQTSGSYEQYF.

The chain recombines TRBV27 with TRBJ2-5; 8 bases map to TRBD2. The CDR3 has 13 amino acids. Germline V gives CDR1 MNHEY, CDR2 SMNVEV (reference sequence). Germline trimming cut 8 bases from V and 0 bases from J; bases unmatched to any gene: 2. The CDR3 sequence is CASGGLDQETQYF. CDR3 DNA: TGTGCCAGCGGGGGACTAGACCAAGAGACCCAGTACTTC.

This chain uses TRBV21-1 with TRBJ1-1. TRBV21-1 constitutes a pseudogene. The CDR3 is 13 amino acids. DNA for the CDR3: TGTGCCAGCAGCAAAGATAAGAATCCTGAAGCTTTCTTT. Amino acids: CASSKDKNPEAFF.

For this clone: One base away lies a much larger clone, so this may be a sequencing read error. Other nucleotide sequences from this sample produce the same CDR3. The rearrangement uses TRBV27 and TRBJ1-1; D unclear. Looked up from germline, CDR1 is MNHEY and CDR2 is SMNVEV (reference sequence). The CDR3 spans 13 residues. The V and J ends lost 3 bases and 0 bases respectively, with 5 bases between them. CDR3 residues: CASSFSVNTEAFF. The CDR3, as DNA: TGTGCCAGCAGTTTTTCAGTGAACACTGAAGCTTTCTTT.

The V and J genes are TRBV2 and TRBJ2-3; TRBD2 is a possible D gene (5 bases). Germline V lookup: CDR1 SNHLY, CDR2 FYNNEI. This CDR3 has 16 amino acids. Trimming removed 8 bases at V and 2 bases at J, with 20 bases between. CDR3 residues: CASCRLSSLVTDTQYF. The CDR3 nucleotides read TGTGCCAGCTGCAGGCTCTCTAGCCTCGTCACAGATACGCAGTATTTT.

Here the CDR3 reads CASSYLLAATTDTQYF. CDR3 DNA sequence: TGCGCCAGCAGCTACCTACTAGCGGCGACAACAGATACGCAGTATTTT. J is TRBJ2-3 and V is TRBV4-1; 8 bases align to TRBD2. V was clipped by 5 bases and J by 3 bases; unmatched bases: 10. The CDR3 loop spans 16 amino acids. The V gene's germline CDR1 is MGHRA and CDR2 YSYEKL.

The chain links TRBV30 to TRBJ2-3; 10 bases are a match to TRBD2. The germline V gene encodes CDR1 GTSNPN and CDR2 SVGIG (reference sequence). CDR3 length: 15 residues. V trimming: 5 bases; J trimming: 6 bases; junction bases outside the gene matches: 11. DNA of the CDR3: TGTGCCTGGCTTATCGGAGCGGGGGGGCAGGATACGCAGTATTTT. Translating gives CAWLIGAGGQDTQYF.

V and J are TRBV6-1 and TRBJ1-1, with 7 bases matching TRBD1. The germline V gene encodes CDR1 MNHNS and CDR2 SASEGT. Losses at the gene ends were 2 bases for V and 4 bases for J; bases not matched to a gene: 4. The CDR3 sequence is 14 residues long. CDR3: CASSEFTGATEAFF. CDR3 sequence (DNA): TGTGCCAGCAGTGAATTTACAGGGGCCACTGAAGCTTTCTTT.